The entry below gives a single TCR beta chain sequence along with its context. Antigen: not known. This sample is part of a study of cytomegalovirus exposure and HLA in healthy donors. Study observations and caveats: When a later analysis compared HLA-associated TCR beta chains with equally common others, the HLA-associated chains turned out to be more clonally expanded and to have lower generation probabilities. A later analysis linked a missense variant in DCLRE1C to the trimming of TCR beta V and J genes.

This CDR3 has 13 residues. V lost 5 bases and J 9 bases, leaving 14 bases between the germline ends. Germline CDR1 SNHLY, CDR2 FYNNEI. PCR primers comprised 60 Vbeta and 13 Jbeta primers. Here immunoSEQ multiplex PCR was the method, and the copy in TCRdb shows in-frame clones only, minus some. The sample yields around 150,000 clones, roughly 82% seen once. This chain uses TRBV2 with TRBJ2-1; possibly TRBD2 for D (6 bases). The receptor was isolated from a girl between 10 and 17 years old in good health and CMV-seropositive. Input material: PBMCs. CDR3 nucleotide sequence: TGTGCCAGCAGTCCCGGGGGACTGGGTGAGCAGTTCTTC. Translated, it gives CASSPGGLGEQFF.